This T cell receptor (beta chain) was recorded in a study of response to subunit inactivated influenza vaccine. This clonotype was found a few times. Its target is not known. MiXCR was run by TCRdb on the RT-PCR reads, yielding one entry per CDR3 protein. The data show 550,000 to 650,000 distinct CDR3 sequences, 10% to 15% seen once. Points from the study as a whole: New T cells are recruited in small numbers by each seasonal influenza vaccination, according to the authors' suggestion.

The CDR3 runs to 15 residues. Trimming shortened V by 1 base and J by 0 bases, and 7 bases separated the two germline ends. Germline V lookup: CDR1 LNHNV, CDR2 YYDKDF (reference sequence). The TCR was taken from a man in his fifties who received an inactivated influenza vaccine. This chain links TRBV15 with TRBJ2-1; D gene uncertain. This specimen consisted of PBMCs from blood, obtained on the day of vaccination. In nucleotides, the CDR3 is TGTGCCACCAGCAGAGTGGTAAGCTCCTACAATGAGCAGTTCTTC. It codes for CATSRVVSSYNEQFF.